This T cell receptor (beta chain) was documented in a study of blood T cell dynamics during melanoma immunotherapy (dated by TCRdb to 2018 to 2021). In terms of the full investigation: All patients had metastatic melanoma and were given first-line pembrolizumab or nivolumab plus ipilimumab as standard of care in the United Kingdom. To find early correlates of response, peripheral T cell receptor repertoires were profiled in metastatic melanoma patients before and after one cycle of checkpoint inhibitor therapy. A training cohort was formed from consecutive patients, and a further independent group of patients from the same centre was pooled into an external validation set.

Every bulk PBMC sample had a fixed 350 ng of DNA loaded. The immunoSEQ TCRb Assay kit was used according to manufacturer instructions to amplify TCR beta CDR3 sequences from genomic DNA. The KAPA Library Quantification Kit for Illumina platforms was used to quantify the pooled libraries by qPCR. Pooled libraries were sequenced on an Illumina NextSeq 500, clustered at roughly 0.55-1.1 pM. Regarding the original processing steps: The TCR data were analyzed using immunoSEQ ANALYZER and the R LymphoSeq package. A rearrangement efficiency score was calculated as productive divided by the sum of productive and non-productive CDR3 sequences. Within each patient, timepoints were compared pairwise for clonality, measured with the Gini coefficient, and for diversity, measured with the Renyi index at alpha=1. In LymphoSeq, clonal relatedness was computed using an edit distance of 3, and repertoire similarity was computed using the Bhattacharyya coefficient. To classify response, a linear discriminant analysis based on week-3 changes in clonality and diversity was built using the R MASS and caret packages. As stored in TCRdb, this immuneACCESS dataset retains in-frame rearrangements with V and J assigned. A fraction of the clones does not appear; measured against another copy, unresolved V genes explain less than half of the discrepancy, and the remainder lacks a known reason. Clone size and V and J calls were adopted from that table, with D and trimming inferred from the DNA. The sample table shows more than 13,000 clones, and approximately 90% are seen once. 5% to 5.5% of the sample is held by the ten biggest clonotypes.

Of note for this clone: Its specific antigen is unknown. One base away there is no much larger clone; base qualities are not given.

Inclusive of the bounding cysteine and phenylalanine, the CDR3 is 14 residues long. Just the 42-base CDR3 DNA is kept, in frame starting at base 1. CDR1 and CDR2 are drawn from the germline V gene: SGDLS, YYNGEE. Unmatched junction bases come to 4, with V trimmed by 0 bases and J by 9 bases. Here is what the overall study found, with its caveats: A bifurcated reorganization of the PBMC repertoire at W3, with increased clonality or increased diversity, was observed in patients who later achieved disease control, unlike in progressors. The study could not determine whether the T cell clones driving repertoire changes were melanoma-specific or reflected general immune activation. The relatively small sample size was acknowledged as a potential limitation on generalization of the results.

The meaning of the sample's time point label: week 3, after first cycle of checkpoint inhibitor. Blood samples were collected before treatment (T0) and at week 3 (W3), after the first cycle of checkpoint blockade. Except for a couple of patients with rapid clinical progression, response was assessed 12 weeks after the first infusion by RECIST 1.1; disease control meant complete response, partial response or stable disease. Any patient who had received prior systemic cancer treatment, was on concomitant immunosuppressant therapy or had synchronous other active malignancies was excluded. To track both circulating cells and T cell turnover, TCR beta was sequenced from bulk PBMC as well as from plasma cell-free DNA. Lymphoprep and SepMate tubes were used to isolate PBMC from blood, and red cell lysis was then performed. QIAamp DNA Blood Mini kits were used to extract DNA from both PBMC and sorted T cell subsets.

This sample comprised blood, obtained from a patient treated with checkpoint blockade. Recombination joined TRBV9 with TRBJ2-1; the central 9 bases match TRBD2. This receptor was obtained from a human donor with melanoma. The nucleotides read TGTGCCAGCAGCGTAGGGCTAGCGGGGTTTGAGCAGTTCTTC. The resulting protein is CASSVGLAGFEQFF.